Below are 10 T cell receptor beta chains sequenced from a single sample in a study of T cell changes during pregnancy in multiple sclerosis. Method: immunoSEQ multiplex PCR; TCRdb's copy keeps in-frame clones and lacks some. The sample consists of tens of thousands of clones, approximately 96% of them appearing once. The source was peripheral blood, collected in the second trimester of pregnancy. The origin of the receptors is a female donor with multiple sclerosis, enrolled in a pregnancy study.

The CDR3 sequence: CASSDAGGRDIQYF. For the CDR3, the DNA is TGTGCCAGCAGTGATGCAGGGGGACGAGACATTCAGTACTTC. The rearrangement joins TRBV6-1 to TRBJ2-4; 7 bases are a match to TRBD1. V dropped 3 bases and J dropped 8; count of bases not matched to a gene: 7. The CDR3 has 14 residues. Germline-derived CDR1 and CDR2 are MNHNS and SASEGT.

Concerning this clone itself: This sample also contains other DNA sequences that code for the same CDR3. The gene calls are TRBV5-4 and TRBJ1-1, with D tentatively TRBD1 (5 bases). The CDR3 loop spans 14 amino acids. Germline V gene lookup returns CDR1 SGHNT and CDR2 YYREEE (reference sequence). Trimming left V 2 bases short and J 1 base short, with 9 bases between. The CDR3 DNA reads TGTGCCAGCAGCTTCGGGCAGGGGAACACTGAAGCTTTCTTT. Protein sequence: CASSFGQGNTEAFF.

The chain has TRBV10-3 and TRBJ1-2, with TRBD1 as a possible D gene (6 bases). V was clipped by 4 bases and J by 6 bases, with 24 bases between them. Germline V gives CDR1 ENHRY, CDR2 SYGVKD. The CDR3 has 17 amino acids. The CDR3 spells CAISGEARGVSKDGYTF. CDR3 DNA sequence: TGTGCCATCAGTGGAGAGGCCAGGGGAGTGAGTAAGGATGGCTACACCTTC.

The chain links TRBV13 to TRBJ2-1; 12 bases agree with TRBD2. The V gene end was trimmed by 0 bases and the J gene end by 7 bases; junction bases not matched to a gene: 4. CDR1 and CDR2 (germline): PRHDT, FYEKMQ (reference sequence). This CDR3 comprises 16 residues. Here the CDR3 DNA reads TGTGCCAGCAGCTTAGGACTAGCGGGAGGTGTAAATGAGCAGTTCTTC. It codes for CASSLGLAGGVNEQFF.

The chain recombines TRBV4-2 with TRBJ1-1; 7 bases are shared with TRBD1. Germline CDR1 is LGHNA and CDR2 is YNFKEQ. V lost 0 bases, J lost 1 base, and 8 bases stayed unmatched. The CDR3 consists of 17 residues. This chain's CDR3 is CASSQDSLRQGNTEAFF. The CDR3, as DNA: TGTGCCAGCAGCCAAGACTCATTACGACAGGGGAACACTGAAGCTTTCTTT.

The V gene is TRBV5-4, the J gene TRBJ2-3, with 7 bases aligning to TRBD1. This CDR3 contains 12 residues. V lost 3 bases, J lost 11 bases, and 6 bases stayed unmatched. The germline V gene has CDR1 SGHNT and CDR2 YYREEE (reference sequence). Here the CDR3 reads CASSSDRVMQYF. In nucleotides, the CDR3 is TGTGCCAGCAGCTCCGACAGGGTAATGCAGTATTTT. The complete variable domain, with remaining parts taken from reference TRBV5-4 and TRBJ2-3, reads ETGVTQSPTHLIKTRGQQVTLRCSSQSGHNTVSWYQQALGQGPQFIFQYYREEENGRGNFPPRFSGLQFPNYSSELNVNALELDDSALYLCASSSDRVMQYFGPGTRLTVL.

This clone has a single count. The gene calls are TRBV6-1 and TRBJ2-7; possibly TRBD2 for D (6 bases). Per germline, CDR1 MNHNS and CDR2 SASEGT. V lost 3 bases and J 2 bases, leaving 11 bases between the germline ends. This CDR3 is 14 amino acids long. The CDR3 reads CASSEGLPAYEQYF. The DNA of the CDR3 is TGTGCCAGCAGTGAGGGACTGCCTGCCTACGAGCAGTACTTC.

This chain joins TRBV18 and TRBJ2-3; 12 positions agree with TRBD2. Germline trimming cut 6 bases from V and 4 bases from J; bases unmatched to any gene: 11. Germline V gene lookup returns CDR1 KGHSH and CDR2 LQKENI. The CDR3 is 17 residues long. This CDR3 reads CASSQRLAGEGADTQYF. The CDR3 DNA is TGTGCCAGCTCCCAGAGACTAGCGGGAGAGGGAGCAGATACGCAGTATTTT.

V is TRBV7-9 and J is TRBJ2-5; 9 positions match TRBD1. Trimming at V came to 5 bases and at J to 3 bases, leaving 7 bases not matched to a gene. This CDR3 is 15 amino acids long. Germline loops: CDR1 SEHNR, CDR2 FQNEAQ (reference sequence). Written as DNA, the CDR3 is TGTGCCAGCAGCGGAGGGACAGGGAGGGAAGAGACCCAGTACTTC. Amino acids: CASSGGTGREETQYF.

The chain joins TRBV13 to TRBJ2-1; TRBD2 might be the D (6 bases). Per germline, CDR1 PRHDT and CDR2 FYEKMQ (reference sequence). Trimming removed 5 bases at V and 0 bases at J, with 20 bases between. The CDR3 is 18 residues long. CDR3 nucleotides: TGTGCCAGCAGCCCTGCGGGGACGGTCCTAAGCTCCTACAATGAGCAGTTCTTC. Translation gives CASSPAGTVLSSYNEQFF.